Reported below is one T cell receptor beta chain. Symptom resolution, clearance, or two negative PCRs marked the recovered donors of Cohort 3. Germline CDR1 reads SGDLS; CDR2 reads YYNGEE. V gave up 4 bases and J gave up 2 bases; unmatched junction bases: 9. This CDR3 is built from 16 residues. The entry originates in a study of blood T cell repertoires in COVID-19. Authors' methods: For nucleated cells, counts were estimated from reference gene primer amplification. Profiled with immunoSEQ multiplex PCR; TCRdb holds only in-frame clones, not every one. The DNA was the basis for D and trimming; V, J and clone size are from that table. This table has some 300,000 clones, around 92% appearing once.

The chain combines TRBV9 with TRBJ2-1; 7 positions match TRBD2. The sequence came from a woman aged 30 to 39 who had recovered from COVID-19. Sequencing used PBMCs or T cells enriched from blood (not recorded which). DNA for the CDR3: TGTGCCAGCAGCTCCAATAGAGGGAGGGCCTACAATGAGCAGTTCTTC. Its protein product is CASSSNRGRAYNEQFF.